This T cell receptor beta chain was recorded in a study of regulatory T cells in long-lasting Graves disease (dated by TCRdb to the early 2020s). About the full investigation: Patients with newly diagnosed Graves' disease had been on antithyroid drugs for under 3 months. This study used TCR sequencing and RNA sequencing of peripheral blood to compare persistent Graves' disease patients against newly diagnosed Graves' disease patients. The study was conducted in China and was registered as a clinical trial. A total of around 35 samples were covered by TCR sequencing, comprising approximately 13 persistent and approximately 20 newly diagnosed Graves' disease patients.

This clonotype has just a few counts. Its recognized antigen is unknown. Per-base quality was not reported, and no clone a single base away is much larger than it. V loses 3 bases, J loses 0 bases, and the germline ends lie 10 bases apart. Its CDR3 holds 15 amino acids, cysteine through phenylalanine. Left in the record is the CDR3 DNA by itself, 45 bases read in frame from the first base. Per the germline V gene, MDHEN is the CDR1 and SYDVKM is the CDR2. What the authors observed across the whole study: Patients with persistent disease shared more public clonotypes (around 3,000) than newly diagnosed patients did (more than 900). TRBV28, TRBJ1-2 and TRBJ2-5 were preferentially used in persistent disease, while TRBV20-1 and TRBJ2-1 were favored in newly diagnosed disease. Compared with newly diagnosed patients, persistent Graves' disease patients had lower TCR Shannon entropy and fewer highly expanded clones, which suggests clonal expansion. Sequencing and analysis were restricted to the TCR beta chain. The authors acknowledged the small sample size as a limitation that may reduce accuracy. Peripheral blood alone was examined, since thyroid tissue, which constituted the primary lesion, could not be accessed.

The time point label for this specimen denotes: newly diagnosed GD, antithyroid drugs for less than 3 months. RNA was extracted from PBMCs in TRIzol for both TCR sequencing and RNA sequencing. The diagnosis of Graves' disease followed American Thyroid Association guidelines. Patients for the study were recruited at an endocrinology department in Xi'an, China. From each patient, around 9 milliliters of peripheral blood was collected into an EDTA anticoagulant tube. Ficoll Paque Plus density gradient separation was used to isolate PBMCs, and no further T cell sorting was done. An Agilent 2100 Bioanalyzer and agarose gel were used to check RNA quality, and a NanoDrop 2000 was used to measure RNA concentration. The library was made by multiplex PCR. For sequencing, an Illumina HiSeq 4000 was employed. CDR3 regions were amplified by Arm-PCR with iRepertoire HTBI primers to construct TCR beta libraries. Before sequencing, the PCR products underwent gel purification. The authors' analysis ran thus. Across samples, 62 TRBV and around 15 TRBJ segments were identified and used for gene usage analysis of CDR3 amino acid clonotypes. COPE and FqMerger were used to merge the filtered high-quality paired reads into contigs. BLAST was used to align contigs to IMGT TRBV, TRBD and TRBJ reference genes, with CDR3 defined following IMGT. Any clonotype with a frequency above 0.1% was classified as a highly expanded clone. Shannon entropy served as the measure of repertoire diversity, while the Gini coefficient captured V-J evenness. A clonotype was considered public if more than one individual shared it. The public reads were reanalyzed by TCRdb: fastp trimming at Q25, MiXCR alignment, in-frame beta chains only. Every distinct CDR3 protein forms one entry, paired with its most common genes and DNA. TCRdb, not the original authors, processed these V and J calls. The sample has roughly 320,000 distinct CDR3 sequences on record, 16% of them singletons. Of the sample, about 32% is held by the ten largest clones.

This sample also belongs to another study, concerning T cells in Graves' hyperthyroidism and ophthalmopathy. Reported in the second study: Stable Graves' hyperthyroidism was defined as the absence of progression to ophthalmopathy over 18 months of follow-up. The hyperthyroidism patients were between 18 and 65 years old and newly diagnosed, with a disease duration of less than 2 months. Any patient with an uncontrolled infection, another autoimmune disease, pregnancy or lactation was excluded. Clinical symptoms, serum thyroxine and TRAb, thyroid ultrasound, and orbital computed tomography formed the basis for the diagnoses. The first round of RT-PCR for the TCR CDR3 was performed with the HTBI primer set and the Qiagen OneStep RT-PCR kit. Most expanded thyroid clonotypes (frequency above 0.001) were also detected in blood, a finding suggesting that blood repertoires may reflect thyroid immune responses. In cross-validation, a model built on a 13 V-J signature told ophthalmopathy apart from stable hyperthyroidism with about 90% sensitivity and 81% to 82% specificity, and in testing the same model reached 80%/75%. In validation, the model predicted progression to ophthalmopathy a median of roughly six months before onset, with approximately 68% sensitivity and around 76% specificity. To identify distinguishing TCR V-J signatures, a discovery cohort of about 100 patients was used, comprising 40 to 45 with Graves' ophthalmopathy and some 57 with stable Graves' hyperthyroidism. Whether ophthalmopathy could be predicted prospectively was tested in an independent validation cohort made up of 18 hyperthyroidism patients plus 17 patients who later progressed to ophthalmopathy. The approximately 97 discovery patients were randomly divided into training and test sets at a 7:3 ratio. The study also compared thyroid tissue and blood T-cell repertoires from 6 or 7 Graves' hyperthyroidism patients. After blood sampling, hyperthyroidism patients were treated with methimazole at a starting dose of 30 mg daily, and ophthalmopathy patients were treated with high-dose intravenous methylprednisolone. The libraries were constructed in a second round of multiplex PCR and then size-selected and purified. Paired-end sequencing of the libraries was performed with 100 bp reads on an Illumina HiSeq2000. SOAPnuke was used to process the raw data, throwing out any read that contained adapters or uncalled bases, had a mean Phred below 15, or lacked an exact constant-primer or identifier match. High-quality paired reads were merged using COPE v1.2.5, and each unique nucleotide sequence was defined as a clonotype. MiTCR v1.1 was used to align clonotypes to the IMGT TRBV, TRBD and TRBJ reference segments. The analysis was restricted to V-J combinations with a frequency above 0.0001, which together covered about 99% of the repertoires. A TCS score was defined as the ratio between F50 (clonal expansion) and ExV (chaos), using BLOSUM62-based TCRdist between CDR3 peptides within each V-J. Welch's t-statistics and random forest reduced just over 500 V-J features to around 14, which were used in a naive Bayes classifier (R e1071). No statistical method was used to set the sample size in advance, and investigators knew the group allocation. According to the paper, TCR Vbeta CDR3 sequencing was carried out on about 140 peripheral blood samples, which came from 40 to 45 ophthalmopathy, approximately 78 hyperthyroidism and approximately 17 progressor patients.

Here the chain combines TRBV28 and TRBJ2-3, with the D gene call left open. Sequenced material: peripheral blood mononuclear cells (PBMCs), taken at new diagnosis, from a patient treated with antithyroid drugs. This clonotype was sampled from a man in his forties with Graves disease. Donor details come from another sample of the same person, matched by shared clones. The CDR3 here reads CASSFDSPSTDTQYF. The DNA sequence is as follows: TGTGCCAGCAGTTTTGATTCCCCTAGCACAGATACGCAGTATTTT.